This T cell receptor (beta chain) is drawn from a study of cytomegalovirus exposure and HLA in healthy donors. PCR used 60 Vbeta primers and 13 Jbeta primers. Method: immunoSEQ multiplex PCR; TCRdb's copy keeps in-frame clones and lacks some. The table has about 130,000 clones, 78% seen once; the top ten hold roughly a tenth. This clone came up a few times. CDR1 is SGDLS, CDR2 YYNGEE, per germline. V lost 1 base and J lost 1; bases outside the gene matches: 0. The CDR3 sequence is 15 residues long. Source material: PBMCs. The chain couples TRBV9 to TRBJ2-3; TRBD2 aligns across 10 bases. The receptor's source is a man aged 25 to 40 in good health and CMV-seropositive. The CDR3 nucleotides read TGTGCCAGCAGCGTACTAGCGGGAGGCACAGATACGCAGTATTTT. Its protein product is CASSVLAGGTDTQYF. The variable domain in full, with the rest retrieved from reference TRBV9 and TRBJ2-3, is DSGVTQTPKHLITATGQRVTLRCSPRSGDLSVYWYQQSLDQGLQFLIQYYNGEERAKGNILERFSAQQFPDLHSELNLSSLELGDSALYFCASSVLAGGTDTQYFGPGTRLTVL.